The 18 T cell receptor beta chains reported below all come from one sample, sequenced in a study of T cell responses to AZD1222 COVID-19 vaccine. Measured with immunoSEQ multiplex PCR; TCRdb has only the in-frame clones, and not every one. The table has about 160,000 clones, approximately 90% seen once. This specimen consisted of peripheral blood, obtained on day 0 of AZD1222 vaccination. These receptors were obtained from an adult in good health.

The sample holds a few counts of this clone. CDR3 in amino acids: CASSPKDTGELFF. Written as DNA, the CDR3 is TGTGCCAGCTCACCAAAGGACACCGGGGAGCTGTTTTTT. J is TRBJ2-2 and V is TRBV18; D remains ambiguous. Trimming left V 2 bases short and J 3 bases short, with 4 bases between. The length of the CDR3 is 13 residues. Germline V gene sequence: CDR1 KGHSH, CDR2 LQKENI.

V usage is TRBV3-1 (or the pseudogene TRBV3-2) and J usage is TRBJ2-5; tentatively, D is TRBD1 (5 bases). Germline-derived CDR1 and CDR2 are LGHDT and YNNKEL (reference sequence). The CDR3 is made up of 14 amino acids. The V end lost 1 base, the J end lost 3 bases, and 9 bases lay between the germline ends. The chain's CDR3 is CASSQVLGEETQYF. For the CDR3, the DNA is TGTGCCAGCAGCCAAGTATTAGGGGAAGAGACCCAGTACTTC.

The chain employs TRBV30 and TRBJ1-2; maybe TRBD1 (6 bases). CDR3 length: 15 residues. CDR1 and CDR2 from the germline V gene are GTSNPN and SVGIG (reference sequence). Trimming took off 5 bases at V and 5 bases at J, with 21 bases between the two ends. CDR3 in amino acids: CAWVYRAGAGYGYTF. For the CDR3, the DNA is TGTGCCTGGGTCTACCGGGCAGGGGCTGGATATGGCTACACCTTC.

This chain joins TRBV12-3 or TRBV12-4 and TRBJ2-1; D is undetermined. The CDR3 length is 13 residues. Trimming took off 7 bases at V and 12 bases at J, with 19 bases between the two ends. In nucleotides, the CDR3 is TGTGCCAGCAAGGGTCGAAACGGCCTGGGGCAGTTCTTC. Translation gives CASKGRNGLGQFF.

The rearrangement joins TRBV2 to TRBJ2-6; TRBD1 matches 7 bases. Germline CDR1 is SNHLY and CDR2 is FYNNEI. The CDR3 covers 17 residues. The V gene end was trimmed by 10 bases and the J gene end by 5 bases; junction bases not matched to a gene: 17. CDR3: CATRGTAGGGRANVLTF. CDR3 bases: TGTGCCACACGGGGAACGGCAGGGGGTGGTAGGGCCAACGTCCTGACTTTC.

The CDR3 loop is CAISEPYRGQGGSYEQYF. In DNA form, the CDR3 reads TGTGCCATCAGTGAGCCTTACCGCGGGCAGGGGGGGTCCTACGAGCAGTACTTC. This chain connects TRBV10-3 to TRBJ2-7, with D perhaps TRBD1 or TRBD2 (7 bases each). From germline, CDR1 is ENHRY and CDR2 SYGVKD. Trimming pared 2 bases from V and 1 base from J, leaving 21 bases between. There are 18 residues in the CDR3.

The V gene is TRBV12-3 or TRBV12-4, the J gene TRBJ1-1; a weak D match, TRBD1 (6 bases). There are 12 residues in the CDR3. Trimming left V 4 bases short and J 7 bases short, with 10 bases between. This CDR3 reads CASSSGTFEAFF. In DNA form, the CDR3 reads TGTGCCAGCAGTTCCGGGACATTTGAAGCTTTCTTT.

The genes are TRBV15 and TRBJ1-5; no reliable D call. The V end was cut by 5 bases, the J end by 4 bases, with 15 bases between. CDR1 is LNHNV and CDR2 is YYDKDF in the germline V gene (reference sequence). CDR3 length: 15 residues. Here the CDR3 reads CATSGDTDENQPQHF. The CDR3 DNA follows: TGTGCCACCAGCGGCGACACGGACGAAAATCAGCCCCAGCATTTT. The full variable domain, its missing parts supplied by reference TRBV15 and TRBJ1-5, is DAMVIQNPRYQVTQFGKPVTLSCSQTLNHNVMYWYQQKSSQAPKLLFHYYDKDFNNEADTPDNFQSRRPNTSFCFLDIRSPGLGDTAMYLCATSGDTDENQPQHFGDGTRLSIL.

The genes are TRBV3-1 (or the pseudogene TRBV3-2) and TRBJ1-4; no definite D call. This CDR3 has 12 residues. Trimming removed 3 bases at V and 10 bases at J, with 9 bases between. The germline V gene encodes CDR1 LGHDT and CDR2 YNNKEL (reference sequence). The DNA of the CDR3 is TGTGCCAGCAGCCATGAGGGCGGAAAACTGTTTTTT. Protein product: CASSHEGGKLFF.

This rearrangement joins TRBV19 to TRBJ2-1; D perhaps matches TRBD1 (6 bases). Germline V lookup: CDR1 LNHDA, CDR2 SQIVND (reference sequence). The CDR3 extends over 12 amino acids. V was shortened by 7 bases and J by 9 bases, with 13 bases between the two germline ends. CDR3 DNA sequence: TGTGCCAGTAAAGGGGGTTATATTGAGCAGTTCTTC. It translates to CASKGGYIEQFF.

This chain joins TRBV28 and TRBJ2-2; 10 nucleotides match TRBD1. Trimming at V came to 3 bases and at J to 2 bases, leaving 6 bases not matched to a gene. This CDR3 is built from 17 residues. Per germline, CDR1 MDHEN and CDR2 SYDVKM. This CDR3 is CASSFLGTGENTGELFF. The CDR3 DNA reads TGTGCCAGCAGTTTCCTCGGGACAGGGGAAAACACCGGGGAGCTGTTTTTT. Full variable domain (missing parts from reference TRBV28 and TRBJ2-2): DVKVTQSSRYLVKRTGEKVFLECVQDMDHENMFWYRQDPGLGLRLIYFSYDVKMKEKGDIPEGYSVSREKKERFSLILESASTNQTSMYLCASSFLGTGENTGELFFGEGSRLTVL.

The chain couples TRBV28 to TRBJ2-3; 11 bases are shared with TRBD2. The germline gives CDR1 MDHEN, CDR2 SYDVKM. This CDR3 has 16 residues. The junction had 5 bases not matched to a gene; V was cut back by 6 bases and J by 0 bases. The DNA for the CDR3 is TGTGCCAGCAGCCGCGGGACTAGCGGAAGCACAGATACGCAGTATTTT. Residues: CASSRGTSGSTDTQYF.

The CDR3 is CASRRDRGNTIYF. DNA for the CDR3: TGCGCCAGCAGGCGGGACCGTGGAAACACCATATATTTT. The chain is built from TRBV5-1 and TRBJ1-3, with D perhaps TRBD1 (5 bases). Germline values: CDR1 SGHRS, CDR2 YFSETQ. The CDR3 spans 13 residues. Trimming took off 5 bases at V and 3 bases at J, with 9 bases between the two ends.

The chain links TRBV19 to TRBJ2-1; 7 nucleotides align to TRBD2. With 3 bases clipped from V and 10 bases from J, the junction kept 15 bases outside the gene matches. This CDR3 region has 16 residues. CDR1 and CDR2 (germline): LNHDA, SQIVND (reference sequence). The CDR3 protein is CASSILPSGVSREQFF. CDR3 nucleotide sequence: TGTGCCAGTAGTATTCTTCCCAGCGGGGTGAGTCGGGAGCAGTTCTTC. Full variable domain (rest looked up from reference TRBV19 and TRBJ2-1): DGGITQSPKYLFRKEGQNVTLSCEQNLNHDAMYWYRQDPGQGLRLIYYSQIVNDFQKGDIAEGYSVSREKKESFPLTVTSAQKNPTAFYLCASSILPSGVSREQFFGPGTRLTVL.

The rearrangement uses TRBV5-1 and TRBJ2-5; D might be TRBD2 (6 bases). Trimming removed 4 bases from V and 5 bases from J, with 15 bases in between. Germline V gene lookup returns CDR1 SGHRS and CDR2 YFSETQ. The CDR3 runs to 14 residues. This CDR3 is CASSPAGPGETQYF. For the CDR3, the DNA is TGCGCCAGCAGCCCGGCGGGGCCCGGGGAGACCCAGTACTTC.

The chain joins TRBV18 to TRBJ2-2, with 12 bases aligning to TRBD2. The CDR3 has 16 amino acids. V trimming: 3 bases; J trimming: 6 bases; junction bases outside the gene matches: 5. Germline V CDR1 and CDR2: KGHSH, LQKENI. The CDR3 loop reads CASSPRLAGVAGELFF. The CDR3, as DNA: TGTGCCAGCTCACCCAGACTAGCGGGAGTTGCCGGGGAGCTGTTTTTT.

This clone was seen a single time. CDR3 bases: TGTGCCACCAGTCAACAAGAGACCCAGTACTTC. Its translation: CATSQQETQYF. The V gene is TRBV24-1, the J gene TRBJ2-5; D is undetermined. The CDR3 consists of 11 residues. Germline CDR1 KGHDR, CDR2 SFDVKD. The V end was cut by 6 bases, the J end by 2 bases, with 3 bases between.

This chain connects TRBV4-3 to TRBJ1-5; D gene unclear. Trimming pared 0 bases from V and 5 bases from J, leaving 11 bases between. The CDR3 runs to 15 residues. Germline lookup yields CDR1 LGHNA and CDR2 YSLEER. The CDR3 loop is CASSQDGRRDQPQHF. In nucleotides, the CDR3 is TGCGCCAGCAGCCAAGATGGTCGACGGGATCAGCCCCAGCATTTT.